The following is a T cell receptor (beta chain) sequence with its context. This record comes from a study of T cells expressing NK-cell markers. From the 5' RACE reads, TCRdb lists one entry per CDR3 protein and no DNA. The ten top clones account for over 1.3%, within a sample of under 600,000 distinct CDR3 sequences. The specimen sequenced was blood T cells: a sorted CD56 or NKG2C T cell subset, CD4+ or CD8+ T cells, or bulk PBMC T cells (not recorded which). This receptor was identified in a woman between 50 and 59 years old in good health.

CDR3 sequence: CASLSSTDTQYF. V and J are TRBV10-2 and TRBJ2-3. CDR1 is WSHSY and CDR2 is SAAADI in the germline V gene. The CDR3 contains 12 residues.